Given below is one T cell receptor beta chain in context. These data come from a study of CD8+CD57+ T cells in acquired aplastic anemia. Before being chosen for sequencing, patients had shown CD8+CD57+ cell expansion by flow cytometry. All participating patients were living with severe acquired aplastic anemia. TCR beta VDJ and CDR3 profiling used genomic DNA as template. TCRdb reanalysed the reads using MiXCR and keeps one entry per CDR3 protein. The table lists around 190,000 distinct CDR3 sequences, about 50% of them singletons. V lost 2 bases, J lost 5 bases, and 6 bases stayed unmatched. From germline, CDR1 is SGDLS and CDR2 YYNGEE. CDR3 length equals 15 residues.

This clonotype originated in a human donor with aplastic anemia. V and J are TRBV9 and TRBJ2-1, with 8 bases aligning to TRBD2. The specimen sequenced was sorted CD4+, CD8+, or CD8+CD57+ T cells (not recorded which) from PBMCs. The CDR3 region has the DNA TGTGCCAGCAGCGTTGGCGGGGGGCCAAACAATGAGCAGTTCTTC. Amino acid sequence: CASSVGGGPNNEQFF.